Sequencing of this TCR beta chain was carried out in a study of identical twins. General study points: Sequences that were beta out-of-frame showed weaker excess twin sharing. Invariant cells of the MAIT and iNKT types might have partly distorted the zero-insertion analyses.

This clonotype has only a few counts. The target antigen is unknown. TCRdb re-derived calls from the 5' RACE reads in MiXCR, one entry per CDR3 protein. The sample holds 600,000 to 800,000 distinct CDR3 sequences, roughly 20% seen once. Germline V gene sequence: CDR1 LNHNV, CDR2 YYDKDF (reference sequence). The CDR3 length is 15 residues. After removal of 1 base from V and 7 bases from J, the junction contained 9 bases not matched to a gene. The same sample was also studied in work on T cells expressing NK-cell markers. In that study: An anti-gamma-delta TCR antibody was added in several experiments. It restricted sorting to alpha-beta TCR-expressing T cells. For over 5 donors, the dominant NKG2C+ clonotypes made up about 1.0-8% of their CD8+ T cells.

Sequencing was performed on PBMCs. This sequence originates from a woman under 30 in good health. V gene TRBV15 combines with J gene TRBJ1-2, with 7 bases lining up with TRBD1. Here the CDR3 reads CATSRVIGGAFGYTF. The CDR3 DNA reads TGTGCCACCAGCAGAGTTATAGGGGGCGCTTTTGGCTACACCTTC.